These 7 T cell receptor beta chains were all obtained from the same sample, sequenced in a study of T cell responses to AZD1222 COVID-19 vaccine. Clones were sequenced by immunoSEQ multiplex PCR, and TCRdb holds only the in-frame ones, with some missing. The profile covers about 57,000 clones, with approximately 83% appearing a single time and roughly 19% taken by the ten largest. Sequenced material: peripheral blood, taken on day 0 of AZD1222 vaccination. The receptors shown here come from an adult in good health.

This chain uses TRBV19 with TRBJ2-5; 12 bases map to TRBD2. CDR1 LNHDA and CDR2 SQIVND come from the germline V gene (reference sequence). The length of the CDR3 is 14 residues. The J segment lost 2 bases and the V segment lost 6 bases, leaving 1 base of the junction unmatched. For the CDR3, the DNA is TGTGCCAGTAGAACTAGCGGGGGGCAAGAGACCCAGTACTTC. Protein product: CASRTSGGQETQYF.

This chain joins TRBV21-1 and TRBJ1-4; TRBD1 was called by the table and not checked on the DNA. TRBV21-1 has pseudogene status. The CDR3 runs 14 residues. CDR3 nucleotides: TGTGCCCTCACCGGAAGGGGTTTTTATGAAAAACTGTTTTTT. Protein: CALTGRGFYEKLFF.

This clone was seen only a few times. The gene calls are TRBV19 and TRBJ1-2; maybe TRBD1 (6 bases). The CDR3 runs 12 residues. Per the germline V gene, CDR1 is LNHDA and CDR2 is SQIVND (reference sequence). The V end was cut by 4 bases, the J end by 6 bases, with 9 bases between. In DNA form, the CDR3 reads TGTGCCAGTAGTACGACAGGAGATGGCTACACCTTC. Translation gives CASSTTGDGYTF.

The chain couples TRBV19 to TRBJ2-7; tentative D call: TRBD1 (5 bases). CDR1 is LNHDA, CDR2 SQIVND, per germline (reference sequence). The CDR3 spans 14 residues. Trimming pared 5 bases from V and 0 bases from J, leaving 11 bases between. The CDR3 loop reads CASSPQGISYEQYF. In DNA, the CDR3 is TGTGCCAGTAGTCCCCAGGGTATCTCCTACGAGCAGTACTTC.

This clone was counted ten times or more. This chain links TRBV2 with TRBJ1-4; TRBD1 might be the D (5 bases). This CDR3 has 17 residues. Trimming pared 2 bases from V and 5 bases from J, leaving 18 bases between. Germline V gene lookup returns CDR1 SNHLY and CDR2 FYNNEI. The chain's CDR3 is CASSEIRNRDLNEKLFF. CDR3 DNA: TGTGCCAGCAGTGAAATCCGAAATCGGGACTTAAATGAAAAACTGTTTTTT.

The rearrangement links TRBV11-3 to TRBJ1-1; no clear D gene. V shed 4 bases and J shed 1 base, with 13 bases lying between them. The CDR3 is 15 amino acids. The germline gives CDR1 SGHNT, CDR2 YENEEA. CDR3 sequence (DNA): TGTGCCAGCAGCTCACGGACCGGGCAGAACACTGAAGCTTTCTTT. This translates into CASSSRTGQNTEAFF. Full variable domain (remainder filled in from reference TRBV11-3 and TRBJ1-1): EAGVVQSPRYKIIEKKQPVAFWCNPISGHNTLYWYLQNLGQGPELLIRYENEEAVDDSQLPKDRFSAERLKGVDSTLKIQPAELGDSAVYLCASSSRTGQNTEAFFGQGTRLTVV.

This clone was seen just once. This rearrangement joins TRBV5-6 to TRBJ1-4; a possible D gene is TRBD1 (5 bases). V was trimmed by 4 bases and J by 4 bases, leaving 11 bases between them. The V gene's germline CDR1 is SGHDT and CDR2 YYEEEE. The CDR3 is 14 amino acids. CDR3 nucleotide sequence: TGTGCCAGCAGCCGGGGCAGGCGTAATGAAAAACTGTTTTTT. Translation: CASSRGRRNEKLFF.